The 29 T cell receptor beta chains below all came from one sample that was sequenced in a study of OX40 agonist ivuxolimab in advanced cancers. Profiled with immunoSEQ multiplex PCR; TCRdb holds only in-frame clones, not every one. The table includes about 84,000 clones, approximately 95% detected once. This sample comprised CD4+ or CD8+ T cells sorted from blood, obtained in a trial of the OX40 agonist ivuxolimab. The receptors shown here come from an adult with an advanced solid tumor such as melanoma, head and neck, liver or kidney cancer.

The rearrangement uses TRBV2 and TRBJ2-1, with unresolved D. The V end was cut by 4 bases, the J end by 0 bases, with 34 bases between. Germline V gives CDR1 SNHLY, CDR2 FYNNEI. This CDR3 spans 23 amino acids. The CDR3 loop is CASSGPTGVSNLRNAPSYNEQFF. Here the CDR3 DNA reads TGTGCCAGCAGTGGGCCCACGGGTGTATCAAACTTAAGAAATGCCCCCTCCTACAATGAGCAGTTCTTC.

The CDR3 DNA sequence: TGTGCCAGCAGCTCCAGGGTGGCCGAGACTAGCGGGAGGGACGCAGATACGCAGTATTTT. This sequence encodes CASSSRVAETSGRDADTQYF. The chain uses TRBV13 and TRBJ2-3; TRBD2 matches 14 bases. The CDR3 has 20 amino acids. V was pared by 4 bases and J by 4 bases, with 16 bases of the junction left unmatched. Looked up from germline, CDR1 is PRHDT and CDR2 is FYEKMQ (reference sequence).

This clone was seen only once. The chain couples TRBV29-1 to TRBJ1-2; D perhaps matches TRBD1 (5 bases). The length of the CDR3 is 12 residues. Germline V gives CDR1 SQVTM, CDR2 ANQGSEA. Trimming took off 1 base at V and 7 bases at J, with 10 bases between the two ends. The CDR3 loop reads CSVEGVGAGYTF. CDR3 in DNA: TGCAGCGTTGAAGGGGTAGGGGCTGGCTACACCTTC.

V and J are TRBV6-6 and TRBJ1-1; the D is unclear. CDR3 length: 14 amino acids. Deletions cut 0 bases from V and 1 base from J, with 6 bases between. Germline V gives CDR1 MNHNY, CDR2 SVGAGI (reference sequence). The CDR3 reads CASSYSTANTEAFF. Here the CDR3 DNA reads TGTGCCAGCAGTTACTCTACAGCGAACACTGAAGCTTTCTTT.

This clone came up a few times. Additional DNA sequences in this sample encode the identical CDR3. V and J are TRBV9 and TRBJ2-5; D possibly uses TRBD1 or TRBD2 (5 bases each). This CDR3 contains 14 residues. Germline values: CDR1 SGDLS, CDR2 YYNGEE. With 3 bases removed from V and 2 bases from J, the gap between germline ends came to 11 bases. The CDR3 DNA sequence: TGTGCCAGCAGCGGAGGGGCAGTACAAGAGACCCAGTACTTC. Translated: CASSGGAVQETQYF.

The chain combines TRBV6-4 with TRBJ2-4, with TRBD2 matching over 8 bases. The CDR3 is made up of 18 amino acids. Germline V gives CDR1 MRHNA, CDR2 SNTAGT. With 2 bases clipped from V and 0 bases from J, the junction kept 9 bases outside the gene matches. CDR3 region: CASSDPSTSGLAKNIQYF. CDR3 DNA: TGTGCCAGCAGTGACCCCTCCACTAGCGGCCTAGCCAAAAACATTCAGTACTTC.

The chain links TRBV27 to TRBJ1-2; the D gene is possibly TRBD1 (5 bases). Germline V CDR1 and CDR2: MNHEY, SMNVEV (reference sequence). Trimming pared 2 bases from V and 4 bases from J, leaving 11 bases between. This CDR3 contains 14 residues. The CDR3 bases are TGTGCCAGCAGTTTACACCCTGGGGCCTATGGCTACACCTTC. Protein product: CASSLHPGAYGYTF.

CDR3 DNA sequence: TGCGCCAGCAGCTTGGACCCCGGTCTTGCCGGGGAGCTGTTTTTT. Amino acid sequence: CASSLDPGLAGELFF. The chain is built from TRBV5-1 and TRBJ2-2, with D hard to call. V dropped 0 bases and J dropped 6 bases, with 12 bases sitting between them. CDR1 and CDR2 from the germline V gene are SGHRS and YFSETQ. CDR3 length: 15 residues.

This chain connects TRBV5-4 to TRBJ2-2, with a weak D call TRBD1 (6 bases). V lost 0 bases and J 4 bases, leaving 19 bases between the germline ends. The CDR3 is made up of 18 amino acids. Germline V gene lookup returns CDR1 SGHNT and CDR2 YYREEE (reference sequence). The CDR3 protein is CASSLDRVEVPFTGELFF. Here the CDR3 DNA reads TGTGCCAGCAGCTTGGACAGGGTAGAGGTCCCGTTCACCGGGGAGCTGTTTTTT.

As DNA, the CDR3 is TGTGCCACTTCCTACCGGGACACCACCTACGAGCAGTACTTC. Amino acid sequence: CATSYRDTTYEQYF. The chain employs TRBV19 and TRBJ2-7; a possible D gene is TRBD1 (6 bases). V gave up 10 bases and J gave up 2 bases, with 18 bases separating them. Germline CDR1 is LNHDA and CDR2 is SQIVND (reference sequence). The CDR3 has 14 amino acids.

This chain links TRBV30 with TRBJ2-7; D gene ambiguous. V lost 1 base and J 3 bases, leaving 10 bases between the germline ends. Germline V gene lookup returns CDR1 GTSNPN and CDR2 SVGIG (reference sequence). The CDR3 consists of 13 residues. The CDR3 DNA reads TGTGCCTGGAGTGGCGCAGTGAACTACGAGCAGTACTTC. Encoded protein: CAWSGAVNYEQYF.

V gene TRBV4-3 combines with J gene TRBJ2-7; TRBD1 might be the D (5 bases). V dropped 1 base and J dropped 4 bases, with 17 bases sitting between them. Germline lookup yields CDR1 LGHNA and CDR2 YSLEER. The CDR3 loop spans 16 amino acids. The CDR3 is CASSQAATGLPYEQYF. CDR3 DNA: TGCGCCAGCAGCCAAGCGGCAACAGGCCTGCCTTACGAGCAGTACTTC.

V usage is TRBV5-6 and J usage is TRBJ1-2; no definite D call. V dropped 4 bases and J dropped 5 bases, with 18 bases sitting between them. This CDR3 contains 15 residues. The V gene's germline CDR1 is SGHDT and CDR2 YYEEEE. The CDR3 protein is CASSPGMEEPYGYTF. DNA for the CDR3: TGTGCCAGCAGCCCTGGGATGGAAGAACCTTATGGCTACACCTTC.

The chain joins TRBV7-2 to TRBJ1-2; D might be TRBD1 (6 bases). V lost 0 bases and J 2 bases, leaving 13 bases between the germline ends. Per the germline V gene, CDR1 is SGHTA and CDR2 is FQGNSA. CDR3 size: 16 residues. In DNA, the CDR3 is TGTGCCAGCAGCTTAGCGATTTCGGACAGAAACTATGGCTACACCTTC. This gives the protein CASSLAISDRNYGYTF.

This CDR3 reads CASSQGTGSPGANVLTF. Here the CDR3 DNA reads TGCGCCAGCAGCCAAGGCACAGGGAGCCCTGGGGCCAACGTCCTGACTTTC. The chain recombines TRBV4-3 with TRBJ2-6, with a tentative D call TRBD1 (6 bases). Germline loops: CDR1 LGHNA, CDR2 YSLEER. The V end was cut by 1 base, the J end by 2 bases, with 12 bases between. This CDR3 spans 17 amino acids.

The V gene is TRBV4-3, the J gene TRBJ2-7; unclear D gene. Germline values: CDR1 LGHNA, CDR2 YSLEER. Trimming took off 4 bases at V and 6 bases at J, with 13 bases between the two ends. The CDR3 extends over 13 amino acids. CDR3 sequence reads: CASSRLVGVEQYF. CDR3 in DNA: TGCGCCAGCAGCCGTTTGGTTGGTGTCGAGCAGTACTTC.

This clone was seen just once. This rearrangement joins TRBV9 to TRBJ2-3; a possible D gene is TRBD1 (5 bases). This CDR3 is 17 amino acids long. Trimming removed 0 bases at V and 0 bases at J, with 14 bases between. CDR1 and CDR2 from the germline V gene are SGDLS and YYNGEE. This CDR3 is CASSVATRADSTDTQYF. In DNA, the CDR3 is TGTGCCAGCAGCGTAGCTACCAGGGCGGACAGCACAGATACGCAGTATTTT.

This clone was seen only once. The V gene is TRBV6-1, the J gene TRBJ1-2; 9 bases are shared with TRBD1. The CDR3 spans 15 residues. CDR1 is MNHNS, CDR2 SASEGT, per germline. Unmatched junction bases numbered 10, after V lost 3 bases and J lost 8 bases. The CDR3 loop is CASSDWDRDRGGYTF. Written as DNA, the CDR3 is TGTGCCAGCAGTGACTGGGACAGGGATAGAGGCGGCTACACCTTC.

The gene calls are TRBV27 and TRBJ1-5; the D is unclear. V dropped 2 bases and J dropped 3 bases, with 5 bases sitting between them. The CDR3 length is 13 residues. CDR1 and CDR2 (germline): MNHEY, SMNVEV (reference sequence). CDR3 nucleotide sequence: TGTGCCAGCAGTTTAGGTGTCAATCAGCCCCAGCATTTT. Translated, it gives CASSLGVNQPQHF.

This clone was observed a single time. V and J are TRBV5-6 and TRBJ2-1, with 10 bases matching TRBD2. With 4 bases clipped from V and 8 bases from J, the junction kept 21 bases outside the gene matches. This CDR3 has 19 residues. Germline V gene lookup returns CDR1 SGHDT and CDR2 YYEEEE. For the CDR3, the DNA is TGTGCCAGCAGCCCCACCGGGACGGAGGAGCGGGAGGGCCTCCATGAGCAGTTCTTC. Translating gives CASSPTGTEEREGLHEQFF.

The chain joins TRBV9 to TRBJ1-2; D possibly corresponds to TRBD1 (6 bases). CDR1 is SGDLS, CDR2 YYNGEE, per germline. V was trimmed by 0 bases and J by 4 bases, leaving 13 bases between them. This CDR3 has 15 residues. The chain's CDR3 is CASSVASGAGYGYTF. The CDR3 DNA follows: TGTGCCAGCAGCGTAGCCTCAGGGGCGGGCTATGGCTACACCTTC.

The chain is built from TRBV9 and TRBJ2-2, with D perhaps given as TRBD1 or TRBD2 (5 bases each). V gave up 2 bases and J gave up 4 bases, with 15 bases separating them. The germline V gene has CDR1 SGDLS and CDR2 YYNGEE. The CDR3 runs 16 residues. The CDR3: CASSVFGASGTGELFF. In DNA form, the CDR3 reads TGTGCCAGCAGCGTTTTCGGGGCCTCGGGCACCGGGGAGCTGTTTTTT.

The chain employs TRBV5-6 and TRBJ2-1, with D possibly being TRBD2 (7 bases). The CDR3 is made up of 18 amino acids. With 0 bases removed from V and 4 bases from J, the gap between germline ends came to 20 bases. Germline V gene lookup returns CDR1 SGHDT and CDR2 YYEEEE. CDR3 DNA sequence: TGTGCCAGCAGCTTGGCCTTTCGGGGGGCACGTAGGTACAATGAGCAGTTCTTC. Encoded protein: CASSLAFRGARRYNEQFF.

This chain uses TRBV11-1 with TRBJ2-7; the D gene is possibly TRBD1 (6 bases). Looked up from germline, CDR1 is SGHAT and CDR2 is FQDESV (reference sequence). Trimming took 0 bases from V and 5 from J, leaving 11 bases between them. This CDR3 is 14 amino acids long. The DNA for the CDR3 is TGTGCCAGCAGCTTAGCCAGGGGCGCCCACGAGCAGTACTTC. Protein sequence: CASSLARGAHEQYF.

This sequence joins TRBV4-3 and TRBJ1-1; 7 nucleotides match TRBD1. CDR3 length equals 13 residues. The V gene end was trimmed by 6 bases and the J gene end by 6 bases; junction bases not matched to a gene: 7. The germline V gene encodes CDR1 LGHNA and CDR2 YSLEER. CDR3 coding DNA: TGCGCCAGCAGAGGGGGCCCCAACCCTGAAGCTTTCTTT. Translation gives CASRGGPNPEAFF.

The chain uses TRBV7-3 and TRBJ2-7; TRBD2 might be the D (6 bases). Germline V gene sequence: CDR1 SGHTA, CDR2 FQGTGA. This CDR3 has 14 residues. V was pared by 2 bases and J by 2 bases, with 10 bases between. The CDR3 protein is CASSLAPGAYEQYF. The CDR3 DNA sequence: TGTGCCAGCAGCTTAGCGCCGGGAGCCTACGAGCAGTACTTC. Based on the CDR3 plus reference TRBV7-3 and TRBJ2-7, the full variable domain is GAGVSQTPSNKVTEKGKYVELRCDPISGHTALYWYRQSLGQGPEFLIYFQGTGAADDSGLPNDRFFAVRPEGSVSTLKIQRTERGDSAVYLCASSLAPGAYEQYFGPGTRLTVT.

This clone appeared a single time. The V and J genes are TRBV9 and TRBJ2-7; 8 nucleotides line up with TRBD1. V was pared by 4 bases and J by 0 bases, with 6 bases of the junction left unmatched. The CDR3 length is 15 residues. Germline values: CDR1 SGDLS, CDR2 YYNGEE. The CDR3 loop reads CASSPQGQGSYEQYF. CDR3 in DNA: TGTGCCAGCAGCCCGCAAGGACAGGGCTCCTACGAGCAGTACTTC.

The CDR3 DNA reads TGCGCCAGCAGCCAAGATATCTCTAGCGGGAGTGACTGGGAGACCCAGTACTTC. This codes for CASSQDISSGSDWETQYF. V usage is TRBV4-3 and J usage is TRBJ2-5; TRBD2 agrees at 10 bases. The germline V gene encodes CDR1 LGHNA and CDR2 YSLEER. This CDR3 spans 18 amino acids. Trimming took 0 bases from V and 5 from J; bases not matched to a gene: 12.

The chain has TRBV6-1 and TRBJ1-1; 7 bases agree with TRBD1. V lost 3 bases and J lost 5; bases outside the gene matches: 12. This CDR3 region has 16 residues. Looked up from germline, CDR1 is MNHNS and CDR2 is SASEGT. CDR3 protein: CASSDRQGGGRTEAFF. The DNA of the CDR3 is TGTGCCAGCAGTGACCGACAGGGCGGGGGTAGGACTGAAGCTTTCTTT.